The 5 T cell receptor beta chains reported below all come from one sample, sequenced in a study of T cell responses to AZD1222 COVID-19 vaccine. Assay used: immunoSEQ multiplex PCR; TCRdb lists only in-frame clones, some missing. Of more than 95,000 clones in the sample, 80% to 90% were seen once. The sequencing used peripheral blood, collected on day 0 of MenACWY control vaccination. The origin of the receptors is an adult in good health.

The genes are TRBV7-9 and TRBJ2-2; D not certain. The V and J ends lost 1 base and 7 bases respectively, with 7 bases between them. There are 13 residues in the CDR3. Germline assignment: CDR1 SEHNR and CDR2 FQNEAQ (reference sequence). CDR3 bases: TGTGCCAGCAGCTTAGGGATAGACGGGGAGCTGTTTTTT. Its translation: CASSLGIDGELFF.

The chain couples TRBV2 to TRBJ1-6; D perhaps matches TRBD1 (5 bases). The V and J ends lost 7 bases and 9 bases respectively, with 16 bases between them. The CDR3 has 14 amino acids. Germline loops: CDR1 SNHLY, CDR2 FYNNEI. The CDR3: CASTRPGTGSPLHF. DNA for the CDR3: TGTGCCAGCACCCGGCCCGGGACGGGTTCACCCCTCCACTTT.

The chain combines TRBV19 with TRBJ1-1; the D is unclear. This CDR3 comprises 16 residues. Germline lookup yields CDR1 LNHDA and CDR2 SQIVND (reference sequence). Trimming removed 1 base at V and 3 bases at J, with 15 bases between. CDR3 sequence reads: CASSIGRRLRDTEAFF. CDR3 nucleotides: TGTGCCAGTAGTATAGGAAGACGGCTGCGGGACACTGAAGCTTTCTTT.

This clone was detected a few times. The V call is TRBV3-1 (or the pseudogene TRBV3-2), the J call TRBJ1-3; no clear D gene. The V end lost 1 base, the J end lost 3 bases, and 7 bases lay between the germline ends. Germline CDR1 and CDR2: LGHDT and YNNKEL (reference sequence). The CDR3 consists of 14 residues. CDR3 protein: CASSQVPVGNTIYF. The CDR3 DNA reads as TGTGCCAGCAGCCAAGTCCCAGTTGGAAACACCATATATTTT.

This sequence joins TRBV7-2 and TRBJ2-3; 8 bases map to TRBD2. The V segment lost 2 bases and the J segment 4 bases; nucleotides outside the gene matches: 11. CDR3 length: 17 residues. CDR1 and CDR2 from the germline V gene are SGHTA and FQGNSA. CDR3 DNA sequence: TGTGCCAGCAGCTTACTCCCAATACGGGGGGGATCAGATACGCAGTATTTT. Encoded protein: CASSLLPIRGGSDTQYF.